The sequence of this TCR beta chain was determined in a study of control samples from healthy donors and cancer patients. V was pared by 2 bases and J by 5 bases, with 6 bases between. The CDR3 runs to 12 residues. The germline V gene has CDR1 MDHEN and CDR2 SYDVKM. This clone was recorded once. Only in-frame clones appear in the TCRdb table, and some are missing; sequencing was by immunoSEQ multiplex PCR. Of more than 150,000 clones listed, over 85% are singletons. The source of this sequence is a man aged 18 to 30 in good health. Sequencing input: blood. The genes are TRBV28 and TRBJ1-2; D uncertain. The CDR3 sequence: CASSLRGYGYTF. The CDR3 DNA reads TGTGCCAGCAGTTTACGGGGTTATGGCTACACCTTC.